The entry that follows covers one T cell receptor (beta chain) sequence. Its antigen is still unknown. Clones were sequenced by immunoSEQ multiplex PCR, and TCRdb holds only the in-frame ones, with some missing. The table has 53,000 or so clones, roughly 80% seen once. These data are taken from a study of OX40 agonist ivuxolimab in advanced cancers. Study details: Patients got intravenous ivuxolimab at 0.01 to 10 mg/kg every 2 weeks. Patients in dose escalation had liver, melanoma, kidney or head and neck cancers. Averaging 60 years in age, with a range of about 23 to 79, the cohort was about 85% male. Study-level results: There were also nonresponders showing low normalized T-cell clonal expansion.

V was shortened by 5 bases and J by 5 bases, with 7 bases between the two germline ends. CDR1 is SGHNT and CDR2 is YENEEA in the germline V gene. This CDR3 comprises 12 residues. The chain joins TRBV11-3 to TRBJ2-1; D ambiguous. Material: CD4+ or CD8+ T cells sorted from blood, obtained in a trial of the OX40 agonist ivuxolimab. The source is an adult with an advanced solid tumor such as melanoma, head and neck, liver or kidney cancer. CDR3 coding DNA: TGTGCCAGCAGCCCCAGACACAATGAGCAGTTCTTC. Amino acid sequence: CASSPRHNEQFF.